This is a list of T cell receptor beta chains from one sample in a study of T cell repertoires in cytomegalovirus infection. In TCRdb, the reads were re-called with MiXCR into one record per CDR3 protein. The table shows some 100,000 distinct CDR3 sequences, with 20% to 30% occurring only once. Source material: CD8+ T cells from PBMCs. All receptors derive from a human donor in good health (CMV status not recorded). Some clones in this sample may be carry-over from other donors' samples. Each CDR3 is given with its conserved first and last residue. D genes are given only for firm matches. Some rows have no size entry. The others give once, few or many, or a class for an expanded clone.

J gene: TRBJ1-2; D gene: -; clone size: few; V gene: TRBV15; CDR3 DNA: TGTGCCACCAGCAGAGATAGCAACTATGGCTACACCTTC; CDR3 protein: CATSRDSNYGYTF
J gene: TRBJ1-1; D gene: -; clone size: few; V gene: TRBV20-1; CDR3 DNA: TGCAGTGCTAGAGATTGGGGCAGGACGAACACTGAAGCTTTCTTT; CDR3 protein: CSARDWGRTNTEAFF
J gene: TRBJ2-1; D gene: -; clone size: -; V gene: TRBV5-5; CDR3 DNA: TGTGCCAGCAGCTTGGGGGGCCACAATGAGCAGTTCTTC; CDR3 protein: CASSLGGHNEQFF
J gene: TRBJ1-5; D gene: -; clone size: many; V gene: TRBV11-2; CDR3 DNA: TGTGCCAGCAGCTTAGATCATGGGGGCGGCAATCAGCCCCAGCATTTT; CDR3 protein: CASSLDHGGGNQPQHF
J gene: TRBJ1-1; D gene: TRBD1; clone size: -; V gene: TRBV10-3; CDR3 DNA: TGTGCCATCACGGACAGGGGACGAAACACTGAAGCTTTCTTT; CDR3 protein: CAITDRGRNTEAFF
J gene: TRBJ1-1; D gene: -; clone size: few; V gene: TRBV29-1; CDR3 DNA: TGCAGCGTTGAGGGGGGGGCCACTGAAGCTTTCTTT; CDR3 protein: CSVEGGATEAFF
J gene: TRBJ2-6; D gene: -; clone size: many; V gene: TRBV7-6; CDR3 DNA: TGTGCCAGCAGCCCGTCGGGCAACGTCCTGACTTTC; CDR3 protein: CASSPSGNVLTF
J gene: TRBJ1-4; D gene: -; clone size: -; V gene: TRBV7-6; CDR3 DNA: TGTGCCAGCAGCTTAAGTCCACAGTTTAATGAAAAACTGTTTTTT; CDR3 protein: CASSLSPQFNEKLFF
J gene: TRBJ2-1; D gene: -; clone size: once; V gene: TRBV28; CDR3 DNA: TGTGCCAGCAGTTTGCTGATCAATGAGCAGTTCTTC; CDR3 protein: CASSLLINEQFF
J gene: TRBJ2-7; D gene: TRBD2; clone size: many; V gene: TRBV2; CDR3 DNA: TGTGCCAGCAGTGAGACCGGCGGGGGTACCTACGAGCAGTACTTC; CDR3 protein: CASSETGGGTYEQYF
J gene: TRBJ2-2; D gene: -; clone size: -; V gene: TRBV12-5; CDR3 DNA: TGTGCTAGTGCTTTTACCGGGGAGCTGTTTTTT; CDR3 protein: CASAFTGELFF
J gene: TRBJ1-2; D gene: -; clone size: -; V gene: TRBV7-9; CDR3 DNA: TGTGCCGAGGAGGGGGAGGGTTACGGCTACACCTTC; CDR3 protein: CAEEGEGYGYTF
J gene: TRBJ2-3; D gene: TRBD2; clone size: many; V gene: TRBV7-2; CDR3 DNA: TGTGCCAGCAGCGCCGGGACTAGCGGCCTTAGCACAGATACGCAGTATTTT; CDR3 protein: CASSAGTSGLSTDTQYF
J gene: TRBJ2-5; D gene: -; clone size: -; V gene: TRBV7-9; CDR3 DNA: TGTGCCAGCAGCCCCCCCCAAGGTGTGGGTCAAGAGACCCAGTACTTC; CDR3 protein: CASSPPQGVGQETQYF
J gene: TRBJ2-1; D gene: TRBD2; clone size: -; V gene: TRBV12-3/TRBV12-4; CDR3 DNA: TGTGCCAGCAGTTCGCCCCGATTAGCGGGAGACATACGGCAGTTCTTC; CDR3 protein: CASSSPRLAGDIRQFF
J gene: TRBJ1-3; D gene: -; clone size: few; V gene: TRBV14; CDR3 DNA: TGTGCCAGCAGCTATGTGCGGGGGCACGGAAACACCATATATTTT; CDR3 protein: CASSYVRGHGNTIYF